This TCR beta chain was identified in a study of preoperative IRX-2 immunotherapy in early breast cancer. Germline V gene sequence: CDR1 GTSNPN, CDR2 SVGIG (reference sequence). The length of the CDR3 is 15 residues. V lost 5 bases and J 6 bases, leaving 21 bases between the germline ends. The repertoire was sequenced with immunoSEQ multiplex PCR; TCRdb's copy has only in-frame clones and lacks some. The table lists roughly 24,000 clones, about 75% of them singletons, with 5.5% to 8% in the top ten. The treatment: preoperative locoregional IRX-2 cytokine immunotherapy. This phase Ib study tested locoregional IRX-2 cytokine immunotherapy given before surgery.

Sequencing used lymph node tissue, obtained after IRX-2 immunotherapy. This receptor was obtained from a human donor with breast cancer. The chain carries TRBV30 and TRBJ2-3, with D perhaps assigned TRBD1 or TRBD2 (6 bases each). The CDR3 DNA reads as TGTGCCTGGTCCCGGGGGCGGGGAACCTTGGATACGCAGTATTTT. This gives the protein CAWSRGRGTLDTQYF.